This T cell receptor (beta chain) is from a study of blood T cell repertoires in COVID-19. About the research overall: The analysed material was cDNA or gDNA that came from T cells, B-cell-depleted T cells, or PBMCs.

Some clones are missing from TCRdb's copy, which holds only in-frame ones; the method was immunoSEQ multiplex PCR. Of around 180,000 clones in the sample, under 80% were seen once. This CDR3 region has 17 residues. The germline gives CDR1 MGHRA, CDR2 YSYEKL. The V gene end was trimmed by 2 bases and the J gene end by 4 bases; junction bases not matched to a gene: 8. This clone was seen a few times. The chain carries TRBV4-1 and TRBJ2-1, with 10 bases identical to TRBD2. This clonotype originated in a woman of 80 years or more with acute or convalescent COVID-19. The sample comprised peripheral blood. The CDR3 loop is CASSQSSGTSAYNEQFF. The CDR3 DNA reads TGCGCCAGCAGCCAAAGCTCCGGGACTAGCGCTTACAATGAGCAGTTCTTC.